The TCR beta chain under discussion was sequenced for a study of blood T cell repertoires in COVID-19. Some clones are missing from TCRdb's copy, which holds only in-frame ones; the method was immunoSEQ multiplex PCR. In the table there are around 210,000 clones, roughly nine tenths of which are singletons. This clone was seen a single time. From germline, CDR1 is MNHEY and CDR2 SMNVEV (reference sequence). This CDR3 has 14 amino acids. V lost 10 bases and J 0 bases, leaving 15 bases between the germline ends. The sample taken for sequencing was peripheral blood. The source of this sequence is a woman between 65 and 79 years old with acute or convalescent COVID-19. This chain links TRBV27 with TRBJ1-1; D call uncertain. CDR3 sequence (DNA): TGTGCCACTCCCCCCGACTTATTGAACACTGAAGCTTTCTTT. Amino acids: CATPPDLLNTEAFF.